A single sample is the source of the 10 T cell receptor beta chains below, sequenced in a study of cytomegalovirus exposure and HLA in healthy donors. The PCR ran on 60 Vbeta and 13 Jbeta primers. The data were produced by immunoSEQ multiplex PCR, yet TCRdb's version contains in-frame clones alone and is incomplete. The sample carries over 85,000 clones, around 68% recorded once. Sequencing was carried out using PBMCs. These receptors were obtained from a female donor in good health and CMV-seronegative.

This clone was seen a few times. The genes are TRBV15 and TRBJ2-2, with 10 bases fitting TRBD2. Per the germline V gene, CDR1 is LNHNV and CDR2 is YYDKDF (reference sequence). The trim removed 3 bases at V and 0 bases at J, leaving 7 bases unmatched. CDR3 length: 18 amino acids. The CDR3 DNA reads TGTGCCACCAGCAGGGGAAAAGCGGGGGGGCCGAACACCGGGGAGCTGTTTTTT. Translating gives CATSRGKAGGPNTGELFF.

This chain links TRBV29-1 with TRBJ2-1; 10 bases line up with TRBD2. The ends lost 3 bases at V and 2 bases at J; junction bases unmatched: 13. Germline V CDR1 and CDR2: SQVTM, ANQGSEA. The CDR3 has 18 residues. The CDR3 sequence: CSVDGANTTSGAYNEQFF. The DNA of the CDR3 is TGCAGCGTTGATGGGGCAAACACTACTAGCGGGGCCTACAATGAGCAGTTCTTC.

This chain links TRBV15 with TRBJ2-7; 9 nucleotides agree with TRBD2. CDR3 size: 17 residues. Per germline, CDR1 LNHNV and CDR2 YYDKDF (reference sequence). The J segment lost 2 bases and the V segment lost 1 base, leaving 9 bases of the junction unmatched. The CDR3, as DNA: TGTGCCACCAGCAGAGGTTCAACTTTAGCGGGAGCCTACGAGCAGTACTTC. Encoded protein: CATSRGSTLAGAYEQYF.

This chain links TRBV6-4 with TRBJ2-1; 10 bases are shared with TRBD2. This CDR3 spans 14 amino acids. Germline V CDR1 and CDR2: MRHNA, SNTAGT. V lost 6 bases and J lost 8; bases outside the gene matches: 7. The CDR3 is CASSQREGFDEQFF. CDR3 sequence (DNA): TGTGCCAGCAGCCAGCGGGAGGGATTCGATGAGCAGTTCTTC.

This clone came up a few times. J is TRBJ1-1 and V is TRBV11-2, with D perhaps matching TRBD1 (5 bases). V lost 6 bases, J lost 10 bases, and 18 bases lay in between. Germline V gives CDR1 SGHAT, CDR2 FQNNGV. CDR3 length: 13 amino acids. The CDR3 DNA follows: TGTGCCAGCAGACCAGTCAGGGTCATAAGAGCTTTCTTT. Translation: CASRPVRVIRAFF.

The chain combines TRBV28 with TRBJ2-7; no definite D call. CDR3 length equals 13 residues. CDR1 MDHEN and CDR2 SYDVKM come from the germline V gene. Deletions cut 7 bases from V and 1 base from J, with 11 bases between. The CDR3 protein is CASNQKPSYEQYF. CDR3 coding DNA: TGTGCCAGCAACCAGAAACCGTCCTACGAGCAGTACTTC.

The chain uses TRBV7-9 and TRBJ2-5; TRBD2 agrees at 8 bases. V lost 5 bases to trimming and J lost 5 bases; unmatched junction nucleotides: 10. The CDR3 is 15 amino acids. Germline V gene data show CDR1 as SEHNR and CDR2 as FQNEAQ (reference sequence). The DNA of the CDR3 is TGTGCCAGCAGCCATGCGGTAGCGGGGAGGGAGACCCAGTACTTC. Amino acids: CASSHAVAGRETQYF.

The CDR3 here is CASSVGLAADPTGELFF. The CDR3 region has the DNA TGTGCCAGCAGCGTAGGTCTAGCGGCCGACCCGACCGGGGAGCTGTTTTTT. V usage is TRBV9 and J usage is TRBJ2-2, with 7 bases that match TRBD2. This CDR3 has 17 amino acids. Trimming took 0 bases from V and 5 from J; bases not matched to a gene: 10. Germline V gives CDR1 SGDLS, CDR2 YYNGEE.

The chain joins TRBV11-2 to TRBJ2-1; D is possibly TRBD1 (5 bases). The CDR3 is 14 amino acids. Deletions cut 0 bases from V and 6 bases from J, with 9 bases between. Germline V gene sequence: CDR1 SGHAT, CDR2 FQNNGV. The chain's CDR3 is CASSLDPRVNEQFF. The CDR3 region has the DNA TGTGCCAGCAGCTTAGATCCCAGGGTCAATGAGCAGTTCTTC.

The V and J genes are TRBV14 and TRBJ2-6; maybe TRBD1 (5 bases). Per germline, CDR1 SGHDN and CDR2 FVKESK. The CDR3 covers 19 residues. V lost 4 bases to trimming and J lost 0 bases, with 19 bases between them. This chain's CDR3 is CASSPRQPLLSSGANVLTF. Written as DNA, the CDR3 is TGTGCCAGCAGCCCTCGACAGCCTCTTTTATCCTCTGGGGCCAACGTCCTGACTTTC.